Listed here is a single TCR beta chain. Its specificity is unknown. Clones were read by immunoSEQ multiplex PCR, and TCRdb kept only the in-frame ones, dropping some. Here the sample spans about 99,000 clones, about 96% being singletons. This sample was taken from a study of OX40 agonist ivuxolimab in advanced cancers. This CDR3 spans 15 amino acids. The germline gives CDR1 ENHRY, CDR2 SYGVKD. The ends were cut back, 2 bases at V and 4 bases at J, with 14 bases in the middle. Overall study results and limits: Dose levels from 0.1 to 3.0 mg/kg saw CD4+ and CD8+ blood T cells expand clonally by week 6.

Anyone with autoimmune disease history or systemic immunosuppression was excluded. This chain joins TRBV10-3 and TRBJ1-2; a possible D gene is TRBD1 (6 bases). Sequences were derived from CD4+ or CD8+ T cells sorted from blood, sampled in a trial of the OX40 agonist ivuxolimab. The clonotype comes from an adult with an advanced solid tumor such as melanoma, head and neck, liver or kidney cancer. For the CDR3, the DNA is TGTGCCATCAGTGAGACCCGGGACACGCCCTATGGCTACACCTTC. It codes for CAISETRDTPYGYTF.